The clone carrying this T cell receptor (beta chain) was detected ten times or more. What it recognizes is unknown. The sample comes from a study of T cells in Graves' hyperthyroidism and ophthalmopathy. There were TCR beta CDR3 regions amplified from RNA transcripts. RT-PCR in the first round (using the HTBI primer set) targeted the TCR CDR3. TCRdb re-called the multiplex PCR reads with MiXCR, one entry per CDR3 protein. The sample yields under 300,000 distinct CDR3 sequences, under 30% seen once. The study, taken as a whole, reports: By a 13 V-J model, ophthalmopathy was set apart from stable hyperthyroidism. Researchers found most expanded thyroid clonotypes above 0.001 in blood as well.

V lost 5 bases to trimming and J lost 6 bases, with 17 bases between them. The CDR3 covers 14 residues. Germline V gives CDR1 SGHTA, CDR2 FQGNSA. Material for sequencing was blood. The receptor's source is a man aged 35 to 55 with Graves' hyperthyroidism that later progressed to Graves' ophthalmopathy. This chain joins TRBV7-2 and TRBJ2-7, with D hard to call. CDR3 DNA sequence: TGTGCCAGCAGCCGCCCCAGCCAGGTATCCGAGCAGTACTTC. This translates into CASSRPSQVSEQYF. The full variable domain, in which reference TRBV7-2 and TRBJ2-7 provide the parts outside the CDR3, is GAGVSQSPSNKVTEKGKDVELRCDPISGHTALYWYRQSLGQGLEFLIYFQGNSAPDKSGLPSDRFSAERTGGSVSTLTIQRTQQEDSAVYLCASSRPSQVSEQYFGPGTRLTVT.